The rows below give T cell receptor beta chains drawn from one sample of a study of blood T cell repertoires in COVID-19. Sequencing used immunoSEQ multiplex PCR; TCRdb keeps in-frame clones, though not all of them. This sample yields some 300,000 clones, of which approximately 90% are seen a single time; about 2.3% belongs to the top ten. The sequenced sample consisted of peripheral blood. All receptors come from a young man with active or convalescent COVID-19. CDR3s include the opening cysteine and the closing phenylalanine or tryptophan. D genes are given only for firm matches. Clone size is stated in some rows and not others, as once, few, many or a class when expanded.

>TRBJ1-4|-|16|-|TRBV4-1
CASSQGPQVANEKLFF
TGCGCCAGCAGCCAAGGGCCGCAGGTGGCTAATGAAAAACTGTTTTTT
>TRBJ2-2|-|15|-|TRBV9
CASSVQGQNTGELFF
TGTGCCAGCAGCGTACAGGGGCAAAACACCGGGGAGCTGTTTTTT
>TRBJ2-1|TRBD2|16|-|TRBV4-3
CASSQGLAGSYNEQFF
TGCGCCAGCAGCCAAGGACTAGCGGGCTCCTACAATGAGCAGTTCTTC
>TRBJ2-1|-|17|-|TRBV9
CASSVVEVLASYNEQFF
TGTGCCAGCAGCGTAGTCGAGGTTTTAGCCTCCTACAATGAGCAGTTCTTC
>TRBJ1-5|-|16|few|TRBV27
CASSPSAGDSNQPQHF
TGTGCCAGCAGTCCCAGTGCAGGGGATAGCAATCAGCCCCAGCATTTT
>TRBJ2-2|TRBD2|14|-|TRBV4-3
CASRGEGNTGELFF
TGCGCCAGCAGAGGGGAGGGGAACACCGGGGAGCTGTTTTTT
>TRBJ1-2|-|12|few|TRBV9
CASSATGQGYTF
TGTGCCAGCAGCGCGACAGGCCAAGGCTACACCTTC
>TRBJ1-1|-|16|-|TRBV4-1
CASSQDEAVLNTEAFF
TGCGCCAGCAGCCAAGACGAGGCTGTTCTGAACACTGAAGCTTTCTTT
>TRBJ1-5|-|13|-|TRBV27
CASSLSRDQPQHF
TGTGCCAGCAGTTTATCGAGGGATCAGCCCCAGCATTTT
>TRBJ1-2|TRBD1|18|-|TRBV27
CASSFSRDRRLSNYGYTF
TGTGCCAGCAGTTTCTCTCGGGACAGGAGACTCTCTAACTATGGCTACACCTTC
>TRBJ2-1|TRBD2|14|-|TRBV4-1
CASSHEGTSHEQFF
TGCGCCAGCAGCCATGAAGGGACTAGCCATGAGCAGTTCTTC
>TRBJ1-6|-|16|-|TRBV5-1
CASSKETGSYNSPLHF
TGCGCCAGCAGCAAGGAGACAGGCTCTTATAATTCACCCCTCCACTTT
>TRBJ2-7|TRBD2|16|-|TRBV15
CATSRGTSGISYEQYF
TGTGCCACCAGCAGAGGAACTAGCGGGATCTCCTACGAGCAGTACTTC
>TRBJ1-5|-|16|-|TRBV7-6
CASSLGTGNSNQPQHF
TGTGCCAGCAGCTTGGGAACAGGGAATAGCAATCAGCCCCAGCATTTT
>TRBJ2-1|TRBD1|15|few|TRBV5-1
CASIRTGGVGNEQFF
TGCGCCAGCATACGGACAGGGGGCGTTGGGAATGAGCAGTTCTTC
>TRBJ1-5|-|13|-|TRBV7-2
CASAGDSNQPQHF
TGTGCCAGCGCAGGGGACAGCAATCAGCCCCAGCATTTT
>TRBJ2-6|-|16|-|TRBV6-5
CASSYLTRSGANVLTF
TGTGCCAGCAGTTACTTGACTCGCTCTGGGGCCAACGTCCTGACTTTC